What follows are 20 T cell receptor beta chains derived from one specimen sequenced in a study of T cells in localized non-small cell lung cancer. Clones were read by immunoSEQ multiplex PCR, and TCRdb kept only the in-frame ones, dropping some. Of tens of thousands of clones listed, roughly 78% are singletons. Source: peripheral blood, taken before any cancer treatment. These receptors were taken from a male donor older than 55 with stage II squamous cell lung carcinoma.

This clone was detected many times. The genes are TRBV30 and TRBJ2-1; D ambiguous. The V and J ends lost 2 bases and 6 bases respectively, with 2 bases between them. The CDR3 has 10 amino acids. Germline-derived CDR1 and CDR2 are GTSNPN and SVGIG (reference sequence). CDR3 loop: CAWSINEQFF. The CDR3 DNA follows: TGTGCCTGGAGTATCAATGAGCAGTTCTTC.

The V and J genes are TRBV29-1 and TRBJ1-2; TRBD1 might be the D (5 bases). The V end was cut by 4 bases, the J end by 7 bases, with 19 bases between. Germline values: CDR1 SQVTM, CDR2 ANQGSEA. This CDR3 is 14 amino acids long. CDR3 sequence reads: CSVGQLGVEGGYTF. CDR3 in DNA: TGCAGCGTTGGACAATTAGGGGTAGAGGGTGGCTACACCTTC.

The V gene is TRBV11-2, the J gene TRBJ2-2; 7 bases match TRBD2. The CDR3 contains 16 residues. Germline loops: CDR1 SGHAT, CDR2 FQNNGV. V dropped 1 base and J dropped 4; count of bases not matched to a gene: 6. CDR3 coding DNA: TGTGCCAGCAGCTTAGGCTCTGGACTAGGCACCGGGGAGCTGTTTTTT. It yields the protein CASSLGSGLGTGELFF.

The chain uses TRBV7-2 and TRBJ1-5; D gene ambiguous. Germline V CDR1 and CDR2: SGHTA, FQGNSA. V gave up 5 bases and J gave up 3 bases, with 14 bases separating them. There are 15 residues in the CDR3. The CDR3 loop is CASSLGRRDNQPQHF. In DNA, the CDR3 is TGTGCCAGCAGCCTAGGTCGACGGGACAATCAGCCCCAGCATTTT.

The rearrangement uses TRBV20-1 and TRBJ2-3, with unresolved D. Germline V gives CDR1 DFQATT, CDR2 SNEGSKA (reference sequence). V lost 4 bases, J lost 9 bases, and 11 bases lay in between. The CDR3 has 11 amino acids. In DNA, the CDR3 is TGCAGTGCTACCCTCTATGGGACGCAGTATTTT. Protein sequence: CSATLYGTQYF.

This clone was detected only once. CDR3 region: CASSQGGGATGELFF. The CDR3 DNA sequence: TGTGCCAGCAGCCAGGGCGGGGGCGCCACCGGGGAGCTGTTTTTT. This chain links TRBV7-3 with TRBJ2-2; weak D call: TRBD2 (7 bases). Trimming took 5 bases from V and 4 from J, leaving 14 bases between them. Germline values: CDR1 SGHTA, CDR2 FQGTGA. The CDR3 totals 15 residues.

This chain links TRBV10-3 with TRBJ2-7; D might be TRBD1 or TRBD2, each matching 5 bases. From germline, CDR1 is ENHRY and CDR2 SYGVKD. This CDR3 is built from 13 residues. Trimming cost V 8 bases and J 7 bases, with 18 bases left between them. The CDR3 reads CAIEKGPSGEQYF. The CDR3 region has the DNA TGTGCCATCGAAAAGGGACCCTCGGGGGAGCAGTACTTC.

This rearrangement joins TRBV5-1 to TRBJ1-1; the match to TRBD1 covers 7 bases. The germline V gene encodes CDR1 SGHRS and CDR2 YFSETQ. V dropped 3 bases and J dropped 0; count of bases not matched to a gene: 5. CDR3 size: 15 residues. CDR3 amino acids: CASSYRGGMNTEAFF. The DNA for the CDR3 is TGCGCCAGCAGCTACAGGGGAGGGATGAACACTGAAGCTTTCTTT.

There are a few counts of this clone. V is TRBV4-1 and J is TRBJ1-2; no reliable D call. This CDR3 region has 13 residues. V was cut by 0 bases and J by 2 bases, with 4 bases left in between. Germline V gene sequence: CDR1 MGHRA, CDR2 YSYEKL. CDR3 coding DNA: TGCGCCAGCAGCCAAGACCAGAACTATGGCTACACCTTC. Its translation: CASSQDQNYGYTF.

The chain employs TRBV27 and TRBJ1-1, with D possibly matching TRBD1 (6 bases). V was shortened by 5 bases and J by 5 bases, with 12 bases between the two germline ends. This CDR3 is built from 13 residues. Germline values: CDR1 MNHEY, CDR2 SMNVEV (reference sequence). The CDR3 loop is CASSPRRGTEAFF. CDR3 nucleotide sequence: TGTGCCAGCAGTCCGCGCAGGGGAACTGAAGCTTTCTTT.

The rearrangement joins TRBV18 to TRBJ2-1, with TRBD1 identical over 10 bases. Germline CDR1 KGHSH, CDR2 LQKENI. This CDR3 region has 15 residues. The J segment lost 5 bases and the V segment lost 6 bases, leaving 7 bases of the junction unmatched. Written as DNA, the CDR3 is TGTGCCAGCTCTCGGGACAGGGGCGCGAACAATGAGCAGTTCTTC. Its protein product is CASSRDRGANNEQFF.

A few counts support this clone. Germline and junction disagree at one end, which may indicate a read error. V gene TRBV2 combines with J gene TRBJ1-4; possible D gene TRBD1, 5 bases. Germline CDR1 reads SNHLY; CDR2 reads FYNNEI. This CDR3 is 14 amino acids long. DNA of the CDR3: TGTGCCAGCAGGGCGGGGCAGGGAAATGGAAAACTGTTTTTT. Translated, it gives CASRAGQGNGKLFF. The variable domain in full, with the rest retrieved from reference TRBV2 and TRBJ1-4, is EPEVTQTPSHQVTQMGQEVILRCVPISNHLYFYWYRQILGQKVEFLVSFYNNEISEKSEIFDDQFSVERPDGSNFTLKIRSTKLEDSAMYFCASRAGQGNGKLFFGSGTQLSVL.

The chain employs TRBV2 and TRBJ2-6, with D perhaps TRBD1 (6 bases). Germline loops: CDR1 SNHLY, CDR2 FYNNEI. V shed 6 bases and J shed 2 bases, with 11 bases lying between them. This CDR3 is 15 amino acids long. In nucleotides, the CDR3 is TGTGCCAGCAGCTTACAGGGCGCTGGGGCCAACGTCCTGACTTTC. It yields the protein CASSLQGAGANVLTF. The whole variable domain, filled in from reference TRBV2 and TRBJ2-6, reads EPEVTQTPSHQVTQMGQEVILRCVPISNHLYFYWYRQILGQKVEFLVSFYNNEISEKSEIFDDQFSVERPDGSNFTLKIRSTKLEDSAMYFCASSLQGAGANVLTFGAGSRLTVL.

This chain connects TRBV11-3 to TRBJ2-7; TRBD2 aligns across 8 bases. Trimming cost V 5 bases and J 0 bases; bases outside gene matches: 3. The CDR3 runs 14 residues. Germline CDR1 SGHNT, CDR2 YENEEA. This CDR3 reads CASSPSGSSYEQYF. The CDR3 coding sequence is TGTGCCAGCAGCCCGAGCGGGAGCTCCTACGAGCAGTACTTC.

The chain has TRBV5-1 and TRBJ2-3; the D gene is possibly TRBD1 (6 bases). With 6 bases removed from V and 0 bases from J, the gap between germline ends came to 14 bases. Germline V CDR1 and CDR2: SGHRS, YFSETQ. This CDR3 spans 15 amino acids. The CDR3 loop reads CASNPTGASTDTQYF. The CDR3 DNA is TGCGCCAGCAACCCGACAGGAGCTAGCACAGATACGCAGTATTTT.

This chain connects TRBV5-4 to TRBJ1-1; D unclear. Trimming cost V 0 bases and J 1 base, with 7 bases left between them. This CDR3 is built from 14 residues. Per germline, CDR1 SGHNT and CDR2 YYREEE (reference sequence). The CDR3 is CASSLVGENTEAFF. CDR3 in DNA: TGTGCCAGCAGCTTGGTCGGGGAGAACACTGAAGCTTTCTTT.

This rearrangement joins TRBV2 to TRBJ2-6; D possibly matches TRBD1 or TRBD2 (5 bases each). The V gene lost 7 bases and the J gene lost 0 bases, with 19 bases spanning the gap. The CDR3 sequence is 18 residues long. Germline assignment: CDR1 SNHLY and CDR2 FYNNEI. In nucleotides, the CDR3 is TGTGCCAGCAAATCTTTCGGGGCCACGGGCTCTGGGGCCAACGTCCTGACTTTC. It is translated as CASKSFGATGSGANVLTF.

The chain joins TRBV2 to TRBJ1-1; D may be TRBD1 (5 bases). The CDR3 contains 14 residues. Looked up from germline, CDR1 is SNHLY and CDR2 is FYNNEI. Trimming shortened V by 5 bases and J by 1 base, and 11 bases separated the two germline ends. CDR3 protein: CASSNRDPNTEAFF. For the CDR3, the DNA is TGTGCCAGCAGTAACCGGGACCCGAACACTGAAGCTTTCTTT.

CDR3 bases: TGTGCCAGTAATCCCCTAGCGGGAGGGAGCACAGATACGCAGTATTTT. Amino acids: CASNPLAGGSTDTQYF. The rearrangement joins TRBV19 to TRBJ2-3; 12 bases are a match to TRBD2. Germline V gene lookup returns CDR1 LNHDA and CDR2 SQIVND (reference sequence). CDR3 size: 16 residues. The ends lost 7 bases at V and 0 bases at J; junction bases unmatched: 5.

Only a few counts were recorded for this clone. The chain combines TRBV13 with TRBJ2-2; either TRBD1 or TRBD2 may supply D (6 bases each). The CDR3 covers 16 residues. CDR1 is PRHDT, CDR2 FYEKMQ, per germline (reference sequence). Trimming removed 0 bases at V and 5 bases at J, with 13 bases between. CDR3 sequence (DNA): TGTGCCAGCAGCTTAGGCCGGGGGCGTGGGACCGGGGAGCTGTTTTTT. It translates to CASSLGRGRGTGELFF.